A single sample is the source of the 7 T cell receptor beta chains below, sequenced in a study of T cell responses to AZD1222 COVID-19 vaccine. Profiling relied on immunoSEQ multiplex PCR, and the TCRdb table lists in-frame clones only, not all of them. The sample records 200,000 or so clones, 85% to 95% being singletons. The sample was peripheral blood, taken on day 0 of MenACWY control vaccination. These receptors were obtained from an adult in good health.

The rearrangement uses TRBV6-5 and TRBJ1-2; 10 bases agree with TRBD1. V was pared by 7 bases and J by 5 bases, with 10 bases of the junction left unmatched. This CDR3 has 15 amino acids. The germline V gene has CDR1 MNHEY and CDR2 SVGAGI. In DNA, the CDR3 is TGTGCCAGCACCCCGACAGGGGGCTCGGGGTATGGCTACACCTTC. Its translation is CASTPTGGSGYGYTF.

The chain uses TRBV30 and TRBJ1-2; 7 bases align to TRBD1. The V gene's germline CDR1 is GTSNPN and CDR2 SVGIG (reference sequence). The V segment lost 2 bases and the J segment 4 bases; nucleotides outside the gene matches: 16. This CDR3 contains 17 residues. The CDR3 nucleotides are TGTGCCTGGAGTCCTTCCGGGACAGCCCTTACTTTCTATGGCTACACCTTC. Translation: CAWSPSGTALTFYGYTF.

This clone was counted only a few times. The sample has other DNA sequences that encode this CDR3 too. This chain uses TRBV7-2 with TRBJ1-1, with D maybe TRBD1 (6 bases). The CDR3 has 14 residues. The V end lost 4 bases, the J end lost 0 bases, and 9 bases lay between the germline ends. Germline V lookup: CDR1 SGHTA, CDR2 FQGNSA. CDR3 protein: CASSSGQLNTEAFF. CDR3 sequence (DNA): TGTGCCAGCAGCTCTGGACAGTTGAACACTGAAGCTTTCTTT.

This chain's CDR3 is CASSIELGNYGYTF. The CDR3 region has the DNA TGTGCCAGTAGTATAGAGTTAGGGAACTATGGCTACACCTTC. V and J are TRBV19 and TRBJ1-2; D unresolved. The CDR3 extends over 14 amino acids. From germline, CDR1 is LNHDA and CDR2 SQIVND (reference sequence). Trimming removed 0 bases from V and 2 bases from J, with 7 bases in between.

J is TRBJ1-1 and V is TRBV18; 7 bases are shared with TRBD1. After removal of 2 bases from V and 3 bases from J, the junction contained 3 bases not matched to a gene. Germline V CDR1 and CDR2: KGHSH, LQKENI. This CDR3 is 14 amino acids long. CDR3 sequence: CASSPGTADTEAFF. The CDR3 nucleotides read TGTGCCAGCTCACCAGGGACAGCGGACACTGAAGCTTTCTTT.

The chain uses TRBV5-1 and TRBJ2-7; 10 bases line up with TRBD2. V gave up 3 bases and J gave up 3 bases; unmatched junction bases: 3. The CDR3 totals 14 residues. From germline, CDR1 is SGHRS and CDR2 YFSETQ. The DNA of the CDR3 is TGCGCCAGCAGCTATAGCGGGGGGCGCTACGAGCAGTACTTC. It specifies CASSYSGGRYEQYF.

The rearrangement uses TRBV6-5 and TRBJ1-1; D remains ambiguous. Germline V gives CDR1 MNHEY, CDR2 SVGAGI. This CDR3 contains 13 residues. The V end lost 6 bases, the J end lost 4 bases, and 12 bases lay between the germline ends. The CDR3 DNA reads as TGTGCCAGCAGAAAGACCCGAGTCACTGAAGCTTTCTTT. Translated, it gives CASRKTRVTEAFF.